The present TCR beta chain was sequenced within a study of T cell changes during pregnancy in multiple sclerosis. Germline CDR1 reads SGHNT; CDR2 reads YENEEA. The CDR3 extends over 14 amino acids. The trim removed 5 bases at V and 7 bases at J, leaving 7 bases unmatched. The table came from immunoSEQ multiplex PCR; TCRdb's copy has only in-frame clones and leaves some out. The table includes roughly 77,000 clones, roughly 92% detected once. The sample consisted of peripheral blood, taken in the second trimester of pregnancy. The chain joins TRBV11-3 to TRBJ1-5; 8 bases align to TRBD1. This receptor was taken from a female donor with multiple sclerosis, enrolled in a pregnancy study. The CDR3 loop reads CASSKTGEGQPQHF. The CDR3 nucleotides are TGTGCCAGCAGCAAGACAGGGGAAGGGCAGCCCCAGCATTTT. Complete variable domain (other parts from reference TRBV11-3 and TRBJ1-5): EAGVVQSPRYKIIEKKQPVAFWCNPISGHNTLYWYLQNLGQGPELLIRYENEEAVDDSQLPKDRFSAERLKGVDSTLKIQPAELGDSAVYLCASSKTGEGQPQHFGDGTRLSIL.